What follows describes a single TCR beta chain. Antigen: not known. The CDR3 has 15 residues. Losses at the gene ends were 5 bases for V and 4 bases for J; bases not matched to a gene: 8. Per germline, CDR1 SGHTA and CDR2 FQGTGA. The repertoire was sequenced with immunoSEQ multiplex PCR; TCRdb's copy has only in-frame clones and lacks some. Among approximately 70,000 clones listed, around 79% were seen once. The data were obtained in a study of OX40 agonist ivuxolimab in advanced cancers. Study as a whole: Patients were treated with intravenous ivuxolimab, dosed at 0.01 to 10 mg/kg and infused every 2 weeks. One hepatocellular carcinoma and a couple of cutaneous melanoma patients partially responded. Study-level points and caveats: Partial responders treated at 0.1-3.0 mg/kg exhibited clonal expansion among the lowest measured. Some nonresponders also had low normalized T-cell clonal expansion.

V and J are TRBV7-3 and TRBJ1-2, with 9 nucleotides matching TRBD1. This specimen consisted of CD4+ or CD8+ T cells sorted from blood, obtained in a trial of the OX40 agonist ivuxolimab. The TCR comes from an adult with an advanced solid tumor such as melanoma, head and neck, liver or kidney cancer. CDR3: CASSVTGGERYGYTF. For the CDR3, the DNA is TGTGCCAGCAGCGTCACAGGGGGCGAGCGCTATGGCTACACCTTC. Full variable domain (remainder filled in from reference TRBV7-3 and TRBJ1-2): GAGVSQTPSNKVTEKGKYVELRCDPISGHTALYWYRQSLGQGPEFLIYFQGTGAADDSGLPNDRFFAVRPEGSVSTLKIQRTERGDSAVYLCASSVTGGERYGYTFGSGTRLTVV.